This entry concerns a single TCR beta chain. Its antigen is unknown. This entry is derived from a study of T cell repertoires in cytomegalovirus infection. Study in general: Both CMV infection and a matching HLA type were indicated by public TCR beta signatures.

TCRdb called the reads again in MiXCR, with one record for every CDR3 protein. This sample yields roughly 310,000 distinct CDR3 sequences, of which roughly 29% are seen a single time; 20% belongs to the top ten. The ends were cut back, 1 base at V and 1 base at J, with 9 bases in the middle. Germline CDR1 is MNHNS and CDR2 is SASEGT. The CDR3 runs to 15 residues. Study-level findings and limits: The ex vivo response was dominated by HLA-C-restricted CMV-specific TCR beta clonotypes.

Sequencing used cultured PBMCs, obtained from culture after CMV antigen stimulation. This chain connects TRBV6-1 to TRBJ2-3; D is possibly TRBD1 (6 bases). This sequence was found in a human donor in good health (CMV status not recorded). Some clones in this sample may be carry-over from other donors' samples. The CDR3 nucleotides are TGTGCCAGCAGTGAAGGGGGGCACCGCACAGATACGCAGTATTTT. Protein product: CASSEGGHRTDTQYF.